A selection of T cell receptor beta chains follows, all from one sample in a study of T-cell memory formation after mild COVID-19. One entry per CDR3 protein results from TCRdb running MiXCR on the 5' RACE reads. This table has about 47,000 distinct CDR3 sequences, approximately 9.7% appearing once. Input material: PBMCs or a T cell subset sorted from them (not recorded which). These receptors were collected from an adult woman who had mild COVID-19 (a few samples of this study predate the infection). Cell type and time point are not known. Both conserved end residues are part of each CDR3. Fields, in order: CDR3 protein, CDR3 DNA, D gene, J gene, clone size, V gene. D genes are given only for firm matches. A clone size is listed for some rows: how often the clone was seen (once, few, many), or a class if it is expanded.

CASSKAGGSSYEQYF TGTGCCAGCAGTAAAGCGGGGGGTAGCTCCTACGAGCAGTACTTC TRBD2 TRBJ2-7 many TRBV12-3/TRBV12-4
CASSFQGTNTEAFF TGTGCCAGCAGTTTCCAGGGGACGAACACTGAAGCTTTCTTT . TRBJ1-1 few TRBV27
CSAPPRQGIAKNIQYF TGCAGTGCTCCGCCCCGACAGGGGATAGCCAAAAACATTCAGTACTTC TRBD1 TRBJ2-4 . TRBV20-1
CASSNDRGPQHF TGTGCCAGCTCAAACGACAGGGGTCCCCAGCATTTT TRBD1 TRBJ1-5 once TRBV18
CASGGGESYNEQFF TGTGCCAGCGGGGGCGGGGAAAGCTACAATGAGCAGTTCTTC . TRBJ2-1 few TRBV6-2/TRBV6-3
CATMEEWGGELFF TGTGCCACCATGGAGGAATGGGGCGGGGAGCTGTTTTTT . TRBJ2-2 many TRBV24-1
CASSSDLAKNIQYF TGTGCCAGCAGTTCCGACCTAGCCAAAAACATTCAGTACTTC . TRBJ2-4 many TRBV12-3/TRBV12-4
CASSLTAGSTEAFF TGTGCCAGCAGCTTAACGGCAGGGAGCACTGAAGCTTTCTTT . TRBJ1-1 many TRBV7-2
CASPTLRGRNTGELFF TGTGCCAGCCCCACCCTCAGGGGTAGGAACACCGGGGAGCTGTTTTTT . TRBJ2-2 many TRBV18
CASSLWGGTSGNEQFF TGTGCCAGCAGTTTATGGGGCGGGACTAGTGGCAATGAGCAGTTCTTC TRBD2 TRBJ2-1 few TRBV28
CATSDPGQGDTGELFF TGTGCCACCAGTGATCCGGGACAGGGCGACACCGGGGAGCTGTTTTTT TRBD1 TRBJ2-2 few TRBV24-1
CASSPIRDRPSGAFF TGTGCCAGCAGCCCAATAAGGGACAGGCCGTCGGGAGCTTTCTTT TRBD1 TRBJ1-1 . TRBV5-5
CSARGTDTQYF TGCAGTGCTAGAGGCACAGATACGCAGTATTTT . TRBJ2-3 . TRBV20-1
CASSSRAFEKLFF TGTGCCAGCAGCTCGAGGGCATTCGAAAAACTGTTTTTT . TRBJ1-4 . TRBV7-9
CACPGTGGNEQFF TGTGCCTGCCCCGGGACAGGGGGCAATGAGCAGTTCTTC TRBD1 TRBJ2-1 . TRBV30
CASSLAVTMNTEAFF TGTGCCAGCAGCTTGGCCGTCACAATGAACACTGAAGCTTTCTTT . TRBJ1-1 few TRBV5-5
CASSISGRGTPDTQYF TGTGCCAGCAGTATTAGCGGGAGGGGTACTCCAGATACGCAGTATTTT TRBD2 TRBJ2-3 . TRBV6-1
CASSQIKTAMNTEAFF TGTGCCAGCAGCCAAATTAAGACAGCAATGAACACTGAAGCTTTCTTT . TRBJ1-1 . TRBV3-1
CASSLGGRDRLNYGYTF TGTGCCAGCAGCTTAGGGGGCCGGGACAGGCTTAACTATGGCTACACCTTC TRBD1 TRBJ1-2 few TRBV7-2
CASRKTDRPGETQYF TGTGCCAGCAGAAAGACAGACAGACCCGGGGAGACCCAGTACTTC . TRBJ2-5 few TRBV25-1
CASSVEPKGSEQYF TGTGCCAGCAGCGTAGAACCCAAGGGGTCCGAGCAGTACTTC . TRBJ2-7 few TRBV9
CASSPGQTYEQYF TGTGCCAGCTCACCAGGACAGACCTACGAGCAGTACTTC . TRBJ2-7 few TRBV18
CASSQDPGGSSTDTQYF TGTGCCAGCAGCCAAGACCCCGGGGGCTCTAGCACAGATACGCAGTATTTT . TRBJ2-3 . TRBV4-2
CASSFLGGDSYEQYF TGTGCCAGCAGCTTTCTCGGGGGGGATTCCTACGAGCAGTACTTC TRBD2 TRBJ2-7 many TRBV5-5
CASSLGGPYEQYF TGTGCCAGCAGCTTAGGCGGACCCTACGAGCAGTACTTC . TRBJ2-7 . TRBV13
CASSLERGNTIYF TGTGCCAGCAGCTTGGAACGGGGCAACACCATATATTTT . TRBJ1-3 . TRBV5-4
CASSDQRATDTQYF TGTGCCAGCAGTGACCAGCGGGCCACAGATACGCAGTATTTT . TRBJ2-3 few TRBV2